The source of this T cell receptor (beta chain) is a study of blood T cell repertoires in COVID-19. This CDR3 is built from 17 residues. Germline V gives CDR1 LNHDA, CDR2 SQIVND (reference sequence). Trimming removed 7 bases from V and 5 bases from J; junction bases left unmatched: 17. Generated by immunoSEQ multiplex PCR, the TCRdb table keeps only in-frame clones and is missing some. Of roughly 120,000 clones detected, more than 75% appear once; the ten largest clones hold about 4.5%. Material for sequencing was peripheral blood. The chain couples TRBV19 to TRBJ2-3; the match to TRBD2 covers 8 bases. The clonotype comes from a man in his forties or fifties with acute or convalescent COVID-19. The DNA of the CDR3 is TGTGCCAGTACCTACGGGGGGTATAGCGGGGCGGAAGATACGCAGTATTTT. Amino acids: CASTYGGYSGAEDTQYF.